This T cell receptor (beta chain) originates from a study of T cell responses to AZD1222 COVID-19 vaccine. Assay used: immunoSEQ multiplex PCR; TCRdb lists only in-frame clones, some missing. The sample lists approximately 200,000 clones; approximately 91% were seen once. Pooling was applied to second doses at about 4 or about 12 weeks. This clonotype originated in an adult who received the AZD1222 COVID-19 vaccine. The starting material was peripheral blood, obtained 28 days after the second AZD1222 dose.

Written as DNA, the CDR3 is TGTGCCAGCAGCAAGCTGCGGGGCACAGATACGCAGTATTTT. It encodes CASSKLRGTDTQYF. This rearrangement joins TRBV11-3 to TRBJ2-3; TRBD2 is a possible D gene (5 bases). Germline V gene sequence: CDR1 SGHNT, CDR2 YENEEA. This CDR3 spans 14 amino acids. Between the trimmed V and J ends, which lost 5 bases and 1 base, there was a span of 10 bases.